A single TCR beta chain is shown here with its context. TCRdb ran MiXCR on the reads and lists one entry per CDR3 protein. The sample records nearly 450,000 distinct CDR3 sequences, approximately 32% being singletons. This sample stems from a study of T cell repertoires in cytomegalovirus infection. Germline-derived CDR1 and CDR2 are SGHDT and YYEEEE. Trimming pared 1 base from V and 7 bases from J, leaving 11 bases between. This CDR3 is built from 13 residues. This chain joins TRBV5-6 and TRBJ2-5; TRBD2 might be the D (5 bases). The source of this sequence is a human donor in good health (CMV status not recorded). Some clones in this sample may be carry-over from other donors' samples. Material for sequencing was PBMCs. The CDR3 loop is CASSLTRRGTQYF. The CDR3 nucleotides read TGTGCCAGCAGCTTGACTAGACGGGGGACCCAGTACTTC. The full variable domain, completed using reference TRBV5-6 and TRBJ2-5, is DAGVTQSPTHLIKTRGQQVTLRCSPKSGHDTVSWYQQALGQGPQFIFQYYEEEERQRGNFPDRFSGHQFPNYSSELNVNALLLGDSALYLCASSLTRRGTQYFGPGTRLLVL.